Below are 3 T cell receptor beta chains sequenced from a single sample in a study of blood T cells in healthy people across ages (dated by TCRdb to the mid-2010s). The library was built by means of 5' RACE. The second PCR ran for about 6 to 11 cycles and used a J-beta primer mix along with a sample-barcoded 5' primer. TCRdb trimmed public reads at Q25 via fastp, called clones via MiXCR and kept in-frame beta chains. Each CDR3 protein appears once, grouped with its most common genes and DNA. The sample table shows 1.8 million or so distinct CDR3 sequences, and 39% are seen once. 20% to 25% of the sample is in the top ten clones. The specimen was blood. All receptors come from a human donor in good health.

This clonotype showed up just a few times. DNA of the CDR3: TGTGCCAGCAGCTTAGGGCAGGGGTGGGGGGAAAAACTGTTTTTT. This translates into CASSLGQGWGEKLFF. The chain is built from TRBV7-2 and TRBJ1-4; the D gene is possibly TRBD1 (6 bases). Trimming took off 1 base at V and 8 bases at J, with 14 bases between the two ends. Germline loops: CDR1 SGHTA, CDR2 FQGNSA. There are 15 residues in the CDR3.

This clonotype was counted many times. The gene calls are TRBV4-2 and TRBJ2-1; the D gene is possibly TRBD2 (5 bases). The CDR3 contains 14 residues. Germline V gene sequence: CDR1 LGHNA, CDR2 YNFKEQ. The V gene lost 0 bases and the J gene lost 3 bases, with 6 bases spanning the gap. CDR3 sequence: CASSQERDYNEQFF. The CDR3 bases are TGTGCCAGCAGCCAAGAGAGGGACTACAATGAGCAGTTCTTC.

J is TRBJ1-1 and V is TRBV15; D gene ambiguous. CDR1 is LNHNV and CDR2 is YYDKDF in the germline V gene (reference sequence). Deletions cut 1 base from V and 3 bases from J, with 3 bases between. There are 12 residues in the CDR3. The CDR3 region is CATSRVDTEAFF. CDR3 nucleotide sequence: TGTGCCACCAGCAGAGTAGACACTGAAGCTTTCTTT.